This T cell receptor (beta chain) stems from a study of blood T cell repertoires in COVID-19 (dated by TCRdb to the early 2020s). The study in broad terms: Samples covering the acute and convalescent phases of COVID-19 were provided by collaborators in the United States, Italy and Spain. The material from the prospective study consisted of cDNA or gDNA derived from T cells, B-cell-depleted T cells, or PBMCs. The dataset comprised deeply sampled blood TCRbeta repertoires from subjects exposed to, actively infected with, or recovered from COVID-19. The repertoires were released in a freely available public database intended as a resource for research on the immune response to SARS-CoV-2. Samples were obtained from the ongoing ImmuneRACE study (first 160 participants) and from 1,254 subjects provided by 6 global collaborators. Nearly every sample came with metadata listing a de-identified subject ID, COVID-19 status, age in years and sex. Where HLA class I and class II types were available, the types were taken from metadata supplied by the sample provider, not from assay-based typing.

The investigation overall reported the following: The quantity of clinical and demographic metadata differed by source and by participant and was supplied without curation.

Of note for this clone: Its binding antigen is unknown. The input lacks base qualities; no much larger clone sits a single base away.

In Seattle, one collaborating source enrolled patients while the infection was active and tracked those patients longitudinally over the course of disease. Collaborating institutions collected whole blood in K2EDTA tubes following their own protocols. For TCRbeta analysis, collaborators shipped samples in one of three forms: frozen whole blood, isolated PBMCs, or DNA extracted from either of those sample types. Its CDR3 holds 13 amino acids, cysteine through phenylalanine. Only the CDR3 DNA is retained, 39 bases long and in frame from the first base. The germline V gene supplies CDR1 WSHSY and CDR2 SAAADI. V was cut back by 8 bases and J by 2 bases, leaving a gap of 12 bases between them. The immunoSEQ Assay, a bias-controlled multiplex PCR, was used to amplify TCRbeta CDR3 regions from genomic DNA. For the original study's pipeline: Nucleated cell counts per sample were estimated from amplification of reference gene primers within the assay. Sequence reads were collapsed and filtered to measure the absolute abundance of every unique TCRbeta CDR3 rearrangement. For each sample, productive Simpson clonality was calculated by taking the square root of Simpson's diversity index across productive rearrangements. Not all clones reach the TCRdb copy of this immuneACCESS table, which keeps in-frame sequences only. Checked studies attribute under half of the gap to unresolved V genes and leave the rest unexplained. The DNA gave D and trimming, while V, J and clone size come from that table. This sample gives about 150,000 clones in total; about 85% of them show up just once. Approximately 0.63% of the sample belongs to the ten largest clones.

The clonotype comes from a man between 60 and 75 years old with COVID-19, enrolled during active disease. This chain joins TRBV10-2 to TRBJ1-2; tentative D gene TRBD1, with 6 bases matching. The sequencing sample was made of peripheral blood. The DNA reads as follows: TGCGCCAGCGGTGGACAGTCGAACTATGGCTACACCTTC. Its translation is CASGGQSNYGYTF.